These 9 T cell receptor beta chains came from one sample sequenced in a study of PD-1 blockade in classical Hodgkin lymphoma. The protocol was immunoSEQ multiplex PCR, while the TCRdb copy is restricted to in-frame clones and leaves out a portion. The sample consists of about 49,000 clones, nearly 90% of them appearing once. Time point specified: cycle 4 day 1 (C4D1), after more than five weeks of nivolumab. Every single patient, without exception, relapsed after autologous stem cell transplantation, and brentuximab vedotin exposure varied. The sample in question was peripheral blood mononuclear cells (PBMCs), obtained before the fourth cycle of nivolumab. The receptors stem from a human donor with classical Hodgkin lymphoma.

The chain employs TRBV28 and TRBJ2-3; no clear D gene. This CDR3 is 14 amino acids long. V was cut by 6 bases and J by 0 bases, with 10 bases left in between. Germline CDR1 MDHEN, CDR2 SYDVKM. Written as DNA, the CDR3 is TGTGCCAGCAGCCGCCCTACTAGCACAGATACGCAGTATTTT. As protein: CASSRPTSTDTQYF.

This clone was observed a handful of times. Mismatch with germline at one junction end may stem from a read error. The CDR3 region is CASSLEWAGELFF. Here the CDR3 DNA reads TGTGCTAGCAGCTTAGAGTGGGCCGGGGAGCTGTTTTTT. This chain uses TRBV7-7 with TRBJ2-2; D is ambiguous. Germline lookup yields CDR1 SSHAT and CDR2 FNYEAQ (reference sequence). The length of the CDR3 is 13 residues.

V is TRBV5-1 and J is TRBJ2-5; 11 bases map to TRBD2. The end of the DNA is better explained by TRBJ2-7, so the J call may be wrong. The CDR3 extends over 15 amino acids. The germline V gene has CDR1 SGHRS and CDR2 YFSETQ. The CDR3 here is CASSLIAGGPGEQYF. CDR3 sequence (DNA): TGCGCCAGCAGCCTTATAGCGGGAGGGCCGGGCGAGCAGTACTTC.

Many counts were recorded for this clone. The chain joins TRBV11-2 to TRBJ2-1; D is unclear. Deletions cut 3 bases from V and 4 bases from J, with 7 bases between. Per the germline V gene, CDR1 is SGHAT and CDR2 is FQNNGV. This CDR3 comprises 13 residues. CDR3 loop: CASSFSSYNEQFF. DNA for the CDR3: TGTGCCAGCAGCTTTTCCAGTTACAATGAGCAGTTCTTC.

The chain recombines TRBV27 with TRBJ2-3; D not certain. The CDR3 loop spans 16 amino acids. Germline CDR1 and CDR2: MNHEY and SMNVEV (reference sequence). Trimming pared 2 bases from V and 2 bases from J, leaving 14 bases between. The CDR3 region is CASSLNRPHLTDTQYF. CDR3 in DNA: TGTGCCAGCAGTTTAAATAGACCGCACCTCACAGATACGCAGTATTTT.

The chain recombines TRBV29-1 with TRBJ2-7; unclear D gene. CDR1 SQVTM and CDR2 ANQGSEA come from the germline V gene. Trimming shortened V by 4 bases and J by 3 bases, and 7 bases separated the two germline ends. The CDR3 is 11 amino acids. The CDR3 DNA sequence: TGCAGCGTTGGGGTGGACTACGAGCAGTACTTC. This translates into CSVGVDYEQYF.

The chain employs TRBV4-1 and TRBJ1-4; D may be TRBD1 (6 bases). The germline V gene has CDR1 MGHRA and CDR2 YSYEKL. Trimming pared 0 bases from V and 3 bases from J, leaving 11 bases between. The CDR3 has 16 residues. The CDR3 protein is CASSQEVRGSNEKLFF. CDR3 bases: TGCGCCAGCAGCCAAGAGGTTAGGGGGTCTAATGAAAAACTGTTTTTT.

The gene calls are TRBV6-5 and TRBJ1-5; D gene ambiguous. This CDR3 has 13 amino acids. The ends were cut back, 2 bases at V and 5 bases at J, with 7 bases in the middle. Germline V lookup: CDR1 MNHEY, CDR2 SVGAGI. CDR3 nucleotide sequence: TGTGCCAGCAGTTACCAAGCAGATCAGCCCCAGCATTTT. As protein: CASSYQADQPQHF.

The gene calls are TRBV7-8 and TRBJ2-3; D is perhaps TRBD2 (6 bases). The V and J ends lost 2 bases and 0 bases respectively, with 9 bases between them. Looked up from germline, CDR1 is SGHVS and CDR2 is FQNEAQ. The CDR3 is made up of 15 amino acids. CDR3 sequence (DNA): TGTGCCAGCAGCTTATATGCGGGGAGCACAGATACGCAGTATTTT. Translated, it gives CASSLYAGSTDTQYF.